A single sample is the source of the 29 T cell receptor beta chains below, sequenced in a study of CD8+CD57+ T cells in acquired aplastic anemia. The template for TCR beta VDJ and CDR3 sequence profiling was genomic DNA. TCRdb re-called the reads through MiXCR, storing one row per CDR3 protein. The sample holds more than 250,000 distinct CDR3 sequences, around three fifths seen once. The specimen was sorted CD4+, CD8+, or CD8+CD57+ T cells (not recorded which) from PBMCs. The receptors come from a human donor with severe aplastic anemia or a healthy control (not recorded which).

This clonotype was seen many times. V gene TRBV27 combines with J gene TRBJ2-7; TRBD2 matches 8 bases. CDR1 and CDR2 (germline): MNHEY, SMNVEV (reference sequence). With V trimmed by 7 bases and J by 2 bases, 7 bases remained unmatched. This CDR3 is built from 14 residues. The chain's CDR3 is CASMVATSAYEQYF. The CDR3 coding sequence is TGTGCCAGCATGGTAGCGACTAGCGCCTACGAGCAGTACTTC.

The chain links TRBV19 to TRBJ1-1; D not certain. The CDR3 has 16 residues. Per the germline V gene, CDR1 is LNHDA and CDR2 is SQIVND (reference sequence). V lost 7 bases and J 0 bases, leaving 18 bases between the germline ends. The CDR3 is CASMRGLVTLNTEAFF. CDR3 coding DNA: TGTGCCAGTATGCGTGGGTTAGTAACACTGAACACTGAAGCTTTCTTT.

This clonotype was seen many times. The chain recombines TRBV19 with TRBJ1-5; 11 nucleotides align to TRBD1. The V gene's germline CDR1 is LNHDA and CDR2 SQIVND (reference sequence). V lost 3 bases to trimming and J lost 1 base; unmatched junction nucleotides: 8. There are 18 residues in the CDR3. The CDR3, as DNA: TGTGCCAGTAGTATCATACGGACAGGGGGCTACAGCAATCAGCCCCAGCATTTT. Amino acid sequence: CASSIIRTGGYSNQPQHF.

The chain joins TRBV5-1 to TRBJ2-7; no firm D call. Trimming cost V 0 bases and J 3 bases, with 10 bases left between them. The CDR3 is 14 residues long. Germline V gene sequence: CDR1 SGHRS, CDR2 YFSETQ. The CDR3 region is CASSLGNYVYEQYF. CDR3 bases: TGCGCCAGCAGCTTGGGGAACTACGTCTACGAGCAGTACTTC.

CDR3 protein: CASSLVPGGPTDTQYF. In nucleotides, the CDR3 is TGTGCCAGCAGCTTAGTTCCCGGGGGGCCCACAGATACGCAGTATTTT. The chain uses TRBV7-2 and TRBJ2-3, with a tentative D call TRBD2 (7 bases). The CDR3 length is 16 residues. Trimming cost V 1 base and J 2 bases, with 13 bases left between them. The germline V gene encodes CDR1 SGHTA and CDR2 FQGNSA.

This chain uses TRBV9 with TRBJ2-7, with 7 bases identical to TRBD2. The CDR3 is 15 amino acids. The V gene's germline CDR1 is SGDLS and CDR2 YYNGEE. V shed 0 bases, J shed 2 bases, and the junction held 5 bases outside the gene matches. CDR3 region: CASSVGAGATYEQYF. The CDR3 region has the DNA TGTGCCAGCAGCGTAGGGGCGGGAGCAACCTACGAGCAGTACTTC.

This clonotype was counted at least ten times. V and J are TRBV5-6 and TRBJ2-3; a possible D gene is TRBD1 (6 bases). The CDR3 spans 15 residues. V shed 3 bases and J shed 3 bases, with 14 bases lying between them. The V gene's germline CDR1 is SGHDT and CDR2 YYEEEE. The CDR3 region is CASSSGTKGTDTQYF. CDR3 DNA: TGTGCCAGCAGCTCCGGGACAAAAGGGACAGATACGCAGTATTTT.

This chain uses TRBV7-9 with TRBJ2-1; D is ambiguous. V lost 0 bases and J lost 4, with 7 bases in between. Germline CDR1 reads SEHNR; CDR2 reads FQNEAQ (reference sequence). The CDR3 length is 14 residues. As DNA, the CDR3 is TGTGCCAGCAGCTTAGCCTCTCCTTACAATGAGCAGTTCTTC. It translates to CASSLASPYNEQFF.

This clonotype was counted a single time. This chain joins TRBV29-1 and TRBJ2-5, with TRBD1 identical over 12 bases. Germline V gene data show CDR1 as SQVTM and CDR2 as ANQGSEA. The V and J ends lost 5 bases and 6 bases, in that order; junction bases with no gene match: 4. This CDR3 spans 13 amino acids. The chain's CDR3 is CSVRRDRGQTQYF. As DNA, the CDR3 is TGCAGCGTTCGTCGGGACAGGGGGCAGACCCAGTACTTC.

This clonotype was recorded a few times. The genes are TRBV6-4 and TRBJ1-6; D uncertain. The V end was cut by 7 bases, the J end by 6 bases, with 7 bases between. There are 12 residues in the CDR3. Germline V CDR1 and CDR2: MRHNA, SNTAGT. The CDR3 bases are TGTGCCAGCATACCTTTTAATTCACCCCTCCACTTT. As protein: CASIPFNSPLHF.

In its sample, this clonotype was seen many times. J is TRBJ1-1 and V is TRBV29-1, with D possibly being TRBD1 (5 bases). This CDR3 is built from 15 residues. Trimming took 1 base from V and 1 from J, leaving 13 bases between them. Germline-derived CDR1 and CDR2 are SQVTM and ANQGSEA. The CDR3 loop is CSVEGPQGSNTEAFF. The CDR3 coding sequence is TGCAGCGTTGAAGGCCCGCAGGGTTCGAACACTGAAGCTTTCTTT.

This clonotype was picked up many times. The rearrangement joins TRBV5-6 to TRBJ2-2, with 7 bases lining up with TRBD2. V lost 0 bases and J lost 5; bases outside the gene matches: 4. This CDR3 is 15 amino acids long. In germline, CDR1 is SGHDT, CDR2 YYEEEE. Here the CDR3 DNA reads TGTGCCAGCAGCTTGGTGTGGGAGGGAACCGGGGAGCTGTTTTTT. It translates to CASSLVWEGTGELFF.

The V gene is TRBV4-1, the J gene TRBJ2-5, with D perhaps matching TRBD1 (6 bases). CDR3 length equals 15 residues. Trimming took off 1 base at V and 5 bases at J, with 14 bases between the two ends. Germline V gives CDR1 MGHRA, CDR2 YSYEKL. The CDR3 DNA sequence: TGCGCCAGCAGCCAAGGCAGGGGTCAGGCGGAGACCCAGTACTTC. This gives the protein CASSQGRGQAETQYF.

V usage is TRBV7-3 and J usage is TRBJ2-7, with a tentative D call TRBD2 (9 bases). Looked up from germline, CDR1 is SGHTA and CDR2 is FQGTGA. Trimming took off 5 bases at V and 2 bases at J, with 16 bases between the two ends. CDR3 length: 15 amino acids. CDR3 sequence: CASSPGGGRAYEQYF. CDR3 nucleotide sequence: TGTGCCAGCAGCCCAGGGGGCGGGAGGGCCTACGAGCAGTACTTC.

In DNA form, the CDR3 reads TGTGCCACCGGACGACAGGGGACCTACGAGCAGTACTTC. Its translation is CATGRQGTYEQYF. The chain joins TRBV24-1 to TRBJ2-7; TRBD1 aligns across 8 bases. The CDR3 covers 13 residues. The trim removed 9 bases at V and 2 bases at J, leaving 5 bases unmatched. In germline, CDR1 is KGHDR, CDR2 SFDVKD.

In the case of this clonotype: An end of the junction does not agree with germline; a read error may underlie this. CDR3 in amino acids: CSVLTSGGTGELFF. The DNA for the CDR3 is TGCAGCGTTCTGACTAGCGGGGGGACCGGGGAGTTGTTTTTT. V is TRBV29-1 and J is TRBJ2-2; 13 bases fit TRBD2. Germline V gene data show CDR1 as SQVTM and CDR2 as ANQGSEA. The CDR3 length is 14 residues.

The V gene is TRBV5-6, the J gene TRBJ1-1, with 9 bases identical to TRBD1. V gave up 4 bases and J gave up 6 bases; unmatched junction bases: 4. CDR3 length equals 13 residues. Germline assignment: CDR1 SGHDT and CDR2 YYEEEE. For the CDR3, the DNA is TGTGCCAGCAGCGGATGGACAGGGGCTGAAGCTTTCTTT. It is translated as CASSGWTGAEAFF.

The chain uses TRBV9 and TRBJ2-3, with TRBD2 identical over 10 bases. The V segment lost 0 bases and the J segment 4 bases; nucleotides outside the gene matches: 11. Germline V gene sequence: CDR1 SGDLS, CDR2 YYNGEE. The CDR3 covers 18 residues. The CDR3 loop reads CASSVGEWRAGGPDTQYF. The CDR3 DNA reads TGTGCCAGCAGCGTAGGGGAATGGAGAGCGGGAGGGCCAGATACGCAGTATTTT.

As for this clonotype: Without the conserved terminal phenylalanine or tryptophan, this CDR3 likely stems from a read error. The J gene is TRBJ2-1, the V gene TRBV15, with TRBD2 identical over 13 bases. The CDR3 spans 16 residues. V was clipped by 2 bases and J by 10 bases; unmatched bases: 8. Germline values: CDR1 LNHNV, CDR2 YYDKDF (reference sequence). The CDR3 here is CATSRLGLAGVGEQFC. In nucleotides, the CDR3 is TGTGCCACCAGCAGACTAGGACTAGCGGGAGTTGGAGAGCAGTTCTGC.

V usage is TRBV24-1 and J usage is TRBJ2-7, with 7 bases aligning to TRBD1. Trimming at V came to 9 bases and at J to 7 bases, leaving 11 bases not matched to a gene. Germline lookup yields CDR1 KGHDR and CDR2 SFDVKD. The CDR3 runs to 13 residues. The CDR3 spells CATDAKGGREQYF. In nucleotides, the CDR3 is TGTGCCACCGACGCAAAAGGGGGCCGGGAGCAGTACTTC.

This clonotype was observed a handful of times. The rearrangement uses TRBV10-3 and TRBJ1-5; D perhaps matches TRBD1 (6 bases). The V gene lost 3 bases and the J gene lost 4 bases, with 10 bases spanning the gap. The CDR3 is made up of 14 amino acids. The V gene's germline CDR1 is ENHRY and CDR2 SYGVKD. CDR3 bases: TGTGCCATCAGTGAAGACAGGAATAATCAGCCCCAGCATTTT. Translation: CAISEDRNNQPQHF.

At least ten counts were recorded for this clonotype. V usage is TRBV9 and J usage is TRBJ1-1; D might be TRBD1 (5 bases). V lost 4 bases, J lost 1 base, and 11 bases lay in between. The CDR3 spans 14 residues. Germline V lookup: CDR1 SGDLS, CDR2 YYNGEE. In DNA form, the CDR3 reads TGTGCCAGCAGCCCCGCGACAGCGAACACTGAAGCTTTCTTT. Translated, it gives CASSPATANTEAFF.

This clonotype is a singleton in its sample. The chain links TRBV7-6 to TRBJ1-1; D gene uncertain. V was pared by 5 bases and J by 1 base, with 14 bases between. Germline V gene lookup returns CDR1 SGHVS and CDR2 FNYEAQ. The CDR3 runs to 15 residues. In nucleotides, the CDR3 is TGTGCCAGCAGCCCAGCGGTAGATCCGAACACTGAAGCTTTCTTT. Its translation is CASSPAVDPNTEAFF.

This clonotype occurred many times. The chain recombines TRBV7-6 with TRBJ2-7; TRBD1 might be the D (6 bases). The CDR3 is made up of 12 amino acids. Trimming cost V 2 bases and J 5 bases, with 7 bases left between them. CDR1 and CDR2 (germline): SGHVS, FNYEAQ. The chain's CDR3 is CASSLQGHEQYF. The DNA of the CDR3 is TGTGCCAGCAGCTTACAGGGGCACGAGCAGTACTTC.

This clonotype appeared many times. The chain has TRBV12-3 or TRBV12-4 and TRBJ1-2; the D is unclear. The V gene lost 1 base and the J gene lost 5 bases, with 5 bases spanning the gap. This CDR3 has 12 amino acids. Written as DNA, the CDR3 is TGTGCCAGCAGTTTAGGGGTTTATGGCTACACCTTC. As protein: CASSLGVYGYTF.

This clonotype was picked up many times. Its ends do not fully match the called genes, so a read error is possible. V gene TRBV2 combines with J gene TRBJ2-5, with 10 positions matching TRBD1. CDR1 is SNHLY, CDR2 FYNNEI, per germline. There are 16 residues in the CDR3. CDR3 sequence reads: CASSQAGTGDGETQYF. In nucleotides, the CDR3 is TGTGCCAGCAGTCAAGCCGGGACAGGGGACGGAGAGACCCAGTACTTC.

The V and J genes are TRBV12-3 or TRBV12-4 and TRBJ2-7; perhaps TRBD1 as D (5 bases). This CDR3 is built from 14 residues. Written as DNA, the CDR3 is TGTGCTAGTGGTTTTCAGGGCTTCGGCAACGAGCAGTACTTC. This translates into CASGFQGFGNEQYF.

This chain connects TRBV20-1 to TRBJ2-2; a possible D gene is TRBD2 (5 bases). The CDR3 length is 16 residues. Deletions cut 0 bases from V and 4 bases from J, with 15 bases between. The germline gives CDR1 DFQATT, CDR2 SNEGSKA (reference sequence). DNA for the CDR3: TGCAGTGCTAGAGATGAACGGGGTAGAGGCACCGGGGAGCTGTTTTTT. It translates to CSARDERGRGTGELFF.

The chain employs TRBV7-6 and TRBJ1-1; no clear D gene. The CDR3 extends over 16 amino acids. Trimming pared 1 base from V and 0 bases from J, leaving 12 bases between. Germline CDR1 reads SGHVS; CDR2 reads FNYEAQ. The CDR3 region is CASSLGAGVMNTEAFF. In nucleotides, the CDR3 is TGTGCCAGCAGCTTAGGAGCCGGGGTCATGAACACTGAAGCTTTCTTT.